This TCR beta chain was profiled in a study of T cell repertoires in ileal Crohn's disease. General study findings and limits: Every patient over 26.8% clonality showed endoscopic recurrence.

J lost 3 bases, V lost 3 bases, and 3 bases had no gene match. Germline assignment: CDR1 MGHDK and CDR2 SYGVNS. This CDR3 is built from 14 residues. Points on this clone: Antigen specificity is unknown.

Clones were read by immunoSEQ multiplex PCR, and TCRdb kept only the in-frame ones, dropping some. The sample shows 9,500 to 15,000 clones, around 86% of them seen only once. Specified time point: neoterminal ileum biopsy at postoperative endoscopy, about 6 months after surgery. The specimen was ileal tissue. The clonotype comes from an adult with Crohn's disease. V is TRBV25-1 and J is TRBJ1-1, with 8 bases that match TRBD1. The CDR3 coding sequence is TGTGCCAGCAGTGATGACAGGGGATACACTGAAGCTTTCTTT. Its protein is CASSDDRGYTEAFF.